This TCR beta chain was identified during a study of response to subunit inactivated influenza vaccine. Overall study results and limits: After each seasonal influenza vaccination, few new T cells are recruited, the authors suggested.

One entry per CDR3 protein results from TCRdb running MiXCR on the RT-PCR reads. Among 650,000 to 800,000 distinct CDR3 sequences listed, approximately 15% were seen once. CDR1 and CDR2 (germline): KGHDR, SFDVKD. The CDR3 is made up of 11 amino acids. Trimming left V 1 base short and J 12 bases short, with 9 bases between. This clonotype was counted between two and nine times. The antigen remains undetermined. The chain combines TRBV24-1 with TRBJ2-7, with D perhaps TRBD2 (5 bases). The origin of this receptor is a man aged 50-60 years who received an inactivated influenza vaccine. Material: PBMCs from blood, obtained less than 15 days before vaccination. The CDR3 sequence is CATSDLRGLYF. Here the CDR3 DNA reads TGTGCCACCAGTGATTTACGGGGTTTGTACTTC.